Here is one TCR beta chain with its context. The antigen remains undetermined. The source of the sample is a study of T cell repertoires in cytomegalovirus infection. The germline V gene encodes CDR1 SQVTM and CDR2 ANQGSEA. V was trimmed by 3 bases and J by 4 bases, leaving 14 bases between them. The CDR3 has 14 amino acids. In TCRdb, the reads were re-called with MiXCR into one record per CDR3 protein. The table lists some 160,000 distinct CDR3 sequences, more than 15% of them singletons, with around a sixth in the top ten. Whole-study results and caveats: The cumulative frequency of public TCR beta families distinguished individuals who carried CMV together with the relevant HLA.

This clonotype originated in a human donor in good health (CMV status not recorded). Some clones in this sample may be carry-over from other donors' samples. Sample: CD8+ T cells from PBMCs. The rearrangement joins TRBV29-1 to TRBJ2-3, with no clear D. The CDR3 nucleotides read TGCAGCGTTGAGTCGGGCTCAGCGCCAGATACGCAGTATTTT. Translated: CSVESGSAPDTQYF.